This entry features one TCR beta chain sequence. Its antigen is unidentified. All CD4+ cells other than CD45RA+CCR7+CD95- naive cells were sorted as memory, over 95% pure. CD4 and CD14 magnetic microbeads positively selected total CD4+ T cells and monocytes. CD8+, CD14+, CD16+, CD56+, CD19+ and CD25-bright cells were excluded before sorting. Detection sensitivity for ex vivo total memory CD4+ was one cell in 200,000. Profiling relied on immunoSEQ multiplex PCR, and the TCRdb table lists in-frame clones only, not all of them. The table records 27,000 or so clones, 70% to 85% of them present only once. This sample was included in a study of human CD4 T cells and Enterobacteriaceae. CDR1 is MNHEY and CDR2 is SVGAGI in the germline V gene. The J segment lost 6 bases and the V segment lost 7 bases, leaving 9 bases of the junction unmatched. The CDR3 is made up of 15 amino acids. The study, taken as a whole, reports: Ex vivo reactivity came only from nucleotide matches to CFSE-low cultures.

V gene TRBV6-5 combines with J gene TRBJ2-2, with 9 bases aligning to TRBD2. The sequence was collected from a human donor in good health. The sample comprised memory CD4+ T cells from blood. The chain's CDR3 is CASNVRGGLSGELFF. The CDR3 DNA reads TGTGCCAGCAACGTGCGGGGGGGTCTATCCGGGGAGCTGTTTTTT.